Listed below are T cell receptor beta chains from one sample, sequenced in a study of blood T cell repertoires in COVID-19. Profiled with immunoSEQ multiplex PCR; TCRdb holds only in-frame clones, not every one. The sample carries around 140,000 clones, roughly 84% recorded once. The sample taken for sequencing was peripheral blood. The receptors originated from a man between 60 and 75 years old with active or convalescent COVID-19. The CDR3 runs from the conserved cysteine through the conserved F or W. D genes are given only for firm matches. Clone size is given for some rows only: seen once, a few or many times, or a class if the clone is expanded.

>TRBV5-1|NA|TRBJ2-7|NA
CASSSQGSSYEQYF
TGCGCCAGCAGCAGTCAGGGAAGCTCCTACGAGCAGTACTTC
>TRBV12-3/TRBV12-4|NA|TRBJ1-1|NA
CASIRTGSTEAFF
TGTGCCAGCATCCGGACGGGGAGCACTGAAGCTTTCTTT
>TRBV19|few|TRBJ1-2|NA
CASTMQNYGYTF
TGTGCCAGTACCATGCAGAATTATGGCTACACCTTC
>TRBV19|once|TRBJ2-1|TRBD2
CASSIRGGAGNEQFF
TGTGCCAGTAGTATTCGGGGGGGGGCCGGAAATGAGCAGTTCTTC
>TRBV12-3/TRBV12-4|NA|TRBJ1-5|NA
CASSFSGNQPQHF
TGTGCCAGCAGTTTTTCCGGGAATCAGCCCCAGCATTTT
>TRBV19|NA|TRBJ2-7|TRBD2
CASRGEAGGSYEQYF
TGTGCCAGTAGGGGGGAAGCGGGAGGTTCCTACGAGCAGTACTTC
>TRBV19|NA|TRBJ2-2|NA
CASGAQRPNTGELFF
TGTGCCAGTGGCGCCCAGCGACCGAACACCGGGGAGCTGTTTTTT
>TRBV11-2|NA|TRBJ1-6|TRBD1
CASSRWDRGNSPLHF
TGTGCCAGCAGCAGATGGGACAGGGGTAATTCACCCCTCCACTTT
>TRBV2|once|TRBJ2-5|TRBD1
CASSTGVEETQYF
TGTGCCAGCAGTACAGGGGTGGAAGAGACCCAGTACTTC
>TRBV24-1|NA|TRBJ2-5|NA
CATSDLSGLQETQYF
TGTGCCACCAGTGATTTAAGTGGCCTTCAAGAGACCCAGTACTTC
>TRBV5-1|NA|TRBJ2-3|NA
CASSLVGGSTDTQYF
TGCGCCAGCAGCTTGGTGGGCGGGAGCACAGATACGCAGTATTTT
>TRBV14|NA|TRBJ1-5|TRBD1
CASSPRGPSNQPQHF
TGTGCCAGCAGCCCCAGGGGGCCTAGCAATCAGCCCCAGCATTTT
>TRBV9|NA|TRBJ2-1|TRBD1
CASSVADRGPDEQFF
TGTGCCAGCAGCGTAGCTGACAGGGGGCCGGATGAGCAGTTCTTC
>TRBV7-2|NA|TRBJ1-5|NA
CASSPPTGPQHF
TGTGCCAGCAGCCCCCCAACCGGGCCCCAGCATTTT
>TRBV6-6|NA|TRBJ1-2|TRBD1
CASSSAQGISGYTF
TGTGCCAGCAGTTCAGCACAGGGGATCAGTGGCTACACCTTC
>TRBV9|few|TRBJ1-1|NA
CASNLRGGPYTEAFF
TGTGCCAGCAACTTGAGGGGGGGCCCTTACACTGAAGCTTTCTTT
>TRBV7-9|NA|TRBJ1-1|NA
CASSFPVTRSNTEAFF
TGTGCCAGCAGCTTTCCGGTCACCAGGTCGAACACTGAAGCTTTCTTT
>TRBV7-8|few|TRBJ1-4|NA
CASSQGHPRNEKLFF
TGTGCCAGCAGCCAAGGACATCCTCGAAATGAAAAACTGTTTTTT
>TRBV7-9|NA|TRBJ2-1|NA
CASSSSFMRGPLVLNEQFF
TGTGCCAGCAGCTCCTCTTTTATGCGGGGGCCATTGGTCCTCAATGAGCAGTTCTTC
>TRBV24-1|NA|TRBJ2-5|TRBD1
CATSPGQGFIETQYF
TGTGCCACCAGTCCGGGACAGGGGTTTATCGAGACCCAGTACTTC
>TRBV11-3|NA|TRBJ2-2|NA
CASSRPVTGELFF
TGTGCCAGCAGCCGCCCGGTAACCGGGGAGCTGTTTTTT
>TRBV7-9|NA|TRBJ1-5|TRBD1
CASSPQGQASNQPQHF
TGTGCCAGCAGCCCCCAAGGACAGGCCAGCAATCAGCCCCAGCATTTT
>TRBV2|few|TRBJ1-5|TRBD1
CASSATGQGVQPQHF
TGTGCCAGCAGTGCCACGGGACAGGGAGTTCAGCCCCAGCATTTT
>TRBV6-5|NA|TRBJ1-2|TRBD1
CASSNRQGPNGYTF
TGTGCCAGCAGTAACCGACAGGGGCCTAATGGCTACACCTTC
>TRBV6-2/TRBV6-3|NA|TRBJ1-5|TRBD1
CASSTTGGNQPQHF
TGTGCCAGCAGTACAACAGGGGGCAATCAGCCCCAGCATTTT
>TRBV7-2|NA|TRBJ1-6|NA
CASSIQSHSPLHF
TGTGCCAGCAGCATTCAGTCCCATTCACCCCTCCACTTT
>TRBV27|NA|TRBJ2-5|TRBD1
CACGQGARTQYF
TGTGCCTGCGGACAGGGGGCACGGACCCAGTACTTC
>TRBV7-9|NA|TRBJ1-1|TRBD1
CASSFLRQGLMNTEAFF
TGTGCCAGCAGCTTCTTACGACAGGGACTCATGAACACTGAAGCTTTCTTT
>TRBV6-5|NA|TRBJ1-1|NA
CASRWRVNTEAFF
TGTGCCAGCAGGTGGCGGGTGAACACTGAAGCTTTCTTT
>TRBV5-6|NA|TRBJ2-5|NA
CASSKLNRVEQTQYF
TGTGCCAGCAGCAAGCTTAACAGGGTGGAGCAGACCCAGTACTTC
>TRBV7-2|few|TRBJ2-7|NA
CASSPMRYEQYF
TGTGCCAGCAGCCCTATGCGATACGAGCAGTACTTC
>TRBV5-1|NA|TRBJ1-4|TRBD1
CASSYGQGRQTNEKLFF
TGCGCCAGCAGCTACGGACAGGGGCGACAAACTAATGAAAAACTGTTTTTT
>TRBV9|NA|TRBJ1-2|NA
CASSAQGINYGYTF
TGTGCCAGCAGCGCACAGGGAATTAACTATGGCTACACCTTC
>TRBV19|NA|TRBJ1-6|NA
CASSMVRDSPLHF
TGTGCCAGTAGTATGGTACGGGATTCACCCCTCCACTTT
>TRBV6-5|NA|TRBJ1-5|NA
CASSHLQGFDQPQHF
TGTGCCAGCAGCCATCTACAGGGATTCGATCAGCCCCAGCATTTT
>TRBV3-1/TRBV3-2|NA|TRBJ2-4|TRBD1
CASSQELQGAAKNIQYF
TGTGCCAGCAGCCAAGAATTACAGGGGGCGGCCAAAAACATTCAGTACTTC